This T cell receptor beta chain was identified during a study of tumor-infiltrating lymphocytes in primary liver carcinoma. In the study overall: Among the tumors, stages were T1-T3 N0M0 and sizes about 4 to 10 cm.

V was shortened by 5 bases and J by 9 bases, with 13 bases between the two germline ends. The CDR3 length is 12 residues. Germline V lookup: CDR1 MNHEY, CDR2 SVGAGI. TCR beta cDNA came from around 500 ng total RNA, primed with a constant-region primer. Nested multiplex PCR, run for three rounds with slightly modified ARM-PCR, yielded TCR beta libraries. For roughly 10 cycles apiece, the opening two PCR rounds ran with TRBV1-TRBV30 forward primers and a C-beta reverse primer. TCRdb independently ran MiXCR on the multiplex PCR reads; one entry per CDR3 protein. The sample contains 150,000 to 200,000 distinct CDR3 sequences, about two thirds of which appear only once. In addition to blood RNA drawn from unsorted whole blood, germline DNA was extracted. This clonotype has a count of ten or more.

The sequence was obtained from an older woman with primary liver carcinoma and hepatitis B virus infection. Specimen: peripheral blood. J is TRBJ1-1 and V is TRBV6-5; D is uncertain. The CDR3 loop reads CASSPGQQKAFF. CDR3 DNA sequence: TGTGCCAGCAGTCCCGGGCAGCAAAAAGCTTTCTTT.